Below, 16 T cell receptor beta chains from the same sample are listed, as sequenced in a study of graft-versus-host responses after intestinal transplantation. Intraepithelial plus lamina propria lymphocytes were released by processing graft tissue. Clones were sequenced by immunoSEQ multiplex PCR, and TCRdb holds only the in-frame ones, with some missing. The repertoire holds approximately 17,000 clones, around 82% seen once, with approximately 5% in the top ten. Sequenced material: ileum tissue, taken 17 days after transplant. These receptors were taken from a human patient who received an intestinal transplant, so some T cells may come from the graft donor.

As DNA, the CDR3 is TGCGCCAGCAGCTTGGGAGGAGCCAGGCCCGGCTCTGAAGCTTTCTTT. This codes for CASSLGGARPGSEAFF. This rearrangement joins TRBV5-1 to TRBJ1-1; D call uncertain. CDR3 length: 16 amino acids. V lost 0 bases and J lost 6, with 18 bases in between. Germline CDR1 SGHRS, CDR2 YFSETQ.

This chain links TRBV5-1 with TRBJ2-7, with unresolved D. The germline gives CDR1 SGHRS, CDR2 YFSETQ. CDR3 length equals 14 residues. V gave up 2 bases and J gave up 3 bases, with 12 bases separating them. The CDR3 reads CASSLFGPSYEQYF. The CDR3 DNA sequence: TGCGCCAGCAGCTTATTCGGACCGAGCTACGAGCAGTACTTC.

This clone was detected only a few times. The rearrangement uses TRBV4-1 and TRBJ1-1; no definite D call. CDR3 size: 14 residues. With 4 bases removed from V and 0 bases from J, the gap between germline ends came to 9 bases. Germline V lookup: CDR1 MGHRA, CDR2 YSYEKL. The CDR3 region has the DNA TGCGCCAGCAGCCCGACGTTAATGAACACTGAAGCTTTCTTT. Translating it yields CASSPTLMNTEAFF.

This chain connects TRBV2 to TRBJ2-3; 7 bases agree with TRBD1. The CDR3 totals 16 residues. The V segment lost 8 bases and the J segment 1 base; nucleotides outside the gene matches: 12. The germline V gene has CDR1 SNHLY and CDR2 FYNNEI. CDR3 coding DNA: TGTGCCAGCGTCCCCTTCCCAGGGGGAGGCACAGATACGCAGTATTTT. As protein: CASVPFPGGGTDTQYF.

The chain joins TRBV4-3 to TRBJ2-2, with 11 bases matching TRBD1. Germline CDR1 reads LGHNA; CDR2 reads YSLEER. J lost 6 bases, V lost 0 bases, and 9 bases had no gene match. The CDR3 covers 18 residues. The CDR3 sequence is CASSQETTGTGGSGELFF. Written as DNA, the CDR3 is TGCGCCAGCAGCCAAGAAACGACCGGGACAGGGGGTTCCGGGGAGCTGTTTTTT.

The rearrangement links TRBV6-5 to TRBJ2-5, with TRBD1 matching 7 bases. V dropped 7 bases and J dropped 7; count of bases not matched to a gene: 3. The CDR3 runs 11 residues. Germline loops: CDR1 MNHEY, CDR2 SVGAGI. As DNA, the CDR3 is TGTGCCAGCAAGGCAGGGGGGACCCAGTACTTC. Translated: CASKAGGTQYF.

The chain couples TRBV6-1 to TRBJ2-2; D is undetermined. Germline loops: CDR1 MNHNS, CDR2 SASEGT. This CDR3 comprises 14 residues. Trimming left V 10 bases short and J 4 bases short, with 16 bases between. CDR3 sequence: CATCTAWGTGELFF. CDR3 DNA: TGTGCCACGTGCACTGCCTGGGGCACCGGGGAGCTGTTTTTT.

The rearrangement uses TRBV25-1 and TRBJ2-1; 7 nucleotides match TRBD2. Germline-derived CDR1 and CDR2 are MGHDK and SYGVNS. V lost 0 bases and J lost 5; bases outside the gene matches: 1. The CDR3 loop spans 14 amino acids. DNA of the CDR3: TGTGCCAGCAGTGAATACGGGAGGCACAATGAGCAGTTCTTC. It translates to CASSEYGRHNEQFF.

The rearrangement joins TRBV5-4 to TRBJ2-7, with D possibly matching TRBD2 (6 bases). Germline V CDR1 and CDR2: SGHNT, YYREEE (reference sequence). V shed 0 bases and J shed 6 bases, with 19 bases lying between them. The CDR3 runs to 16 residues. The DNA of the CDR3 is TGTGCCAGCAGCTTGGGGGTTGCAGGGACTCGGTTCGAGCAGTACTTC. It is translated as CASSLGVAGTRFEQYF.

The genes are TRBV7-9 and TRBJ2-1; TRBD2 matches 14 bases. The V segment lost 3 bases and the J segment 8 bases; nucleotides outside the gene matches: 6. Germline loops: CDR1 SEHNR, CDR2 FQNEAQ (reference sequence). The CDR3 runs to 16 residues. DNA of the CDR3: TGTGCCAGCAGCTTCCGGGGACTAGCGGGAGCGCATGAGCAGTTCTTC. Amino acids: CASSFRGLAGAHEQFF.

The chain is built from TRBV28 and TRBJ1-1; D gene ambiguous. The V end was cut by 3 bases, the J end by 0 bases, with 17 bases between. There are 17 residues in the CDR3. Germline CDR1 and CDR2: MDHEN and SYDVKM. Written as DNA, the CDR3 is TGTGCCAGCAGTTTGGATCTCTTAAGAAGCATGAACACTGAAGCTTTCTTT. It is translated as CASSLDLLRSMNTEAFF.

This chain connects TRBV28 to TRBJ1-6, with a weak D call TRBD1 (5 bases). The CDR3 runs 16 residues. V was pared by 6 bases and J by 6 bases, with 18 bases between. Germline CDR1 reads MDHEN; CDR2 reads SYDVKM. The CDR3 DNA follows: TGTGCCAGCAGACCACCGAGGGGCCTGGCTAATTCACCCCTCCACTTT. This codes for CASRPPRGLANSPLHF.

This chain connects TRBV7-6 to TRBJ2-7, with D tentatively TRBD1 (5 bases). This CDR3 comprises 18 residues. Trimming took 0 bases from V and 3 from J, leaving 21 bases between them. Germline values: CDR1 SGHVS, CDR2 FNYEAQ. CDR3 sequence reads: CASSLALIREGKNYEQYF. CDR3 DNA sequence: TGTGCCAGCAGCTTAGCCCTAATCAGGGAAGGGAAGAACTACGAGCAGTACTTC.

The genes are TRBV7-9 and TRBJ1-1, with D tentatively TRBD1 (6 bases). V was trimmed by 8 bases and J by 1 base, leaving 14 bases between them. CDR1 is SEHNR and CDR2 is FQNEAQ in the germline V gene (reference sequence). The CDR3 has 14 amino acids. CDR3 sequence: CASDRLGQNTEAFF. The CDR3 DNA is TGTGCCAGCGATAGGCTGGGACAGAACACTGAAGCTTTCTTT.

This chain connects TRBV9 to TRBJ1-3; no firm D call. This CDR3 contains 15 residues. V gave up 4 bases and J gave up 2 bases, with 13 bases separating them. The germline V gene has CDR1 SGDLS and CDR2 YYNGEE. As DNA, the CDR3 is TGTGCCAGCAGCCCCATACCCGGGGCTGGAAACACCATATATTTT. This translates into CASSPIPGAGNTIYF. The variable domain in full, with the rest retrieved from reference TRBV9 and TRBJ1-3, is DSGVTQTPKHLITATGQRVTLRCSPRSGDLSVYWYQQSLDQGLQFLIQYYNGEERAKGNILERFSAQQFPDLHSELNLSSLELGDSALYFCASSPIPGAGNTIYFGEGSWLTVV.

The chain recombines TRBV7-2 with TRBJ1-4; 8 bases fit TRBD1. The CDR3 is made up of 15 amino acids. V trimming: 3 bases; J trimming: 8 bases; junction bases outside the gene matches: 8. Germline assignment: CDR1 SGHTA and CDR2 FQGNSA. CDR3 residues: CASSFPGAGGEKLFF. CDR3 nucleotide sequence: TGTGCCAGCAGCTTCCCCGGCGCAGGGGGCGAAAAACTGTTTTTT.